This T cell receptor (beta chain) came from a study of T cells in Graves' hyperthyroidism and ophthalmopathy. TCR beta CDR3 regions were amplified from RNA. When the TCR CDR3 underwent first-round RT-PCR, the HTBI primer set was used. One entry per CDR3 protein results from TCRdb running MiXCR on the multiplex PCR reads. The sample comprises 500,000 to 600,000 distinct CDR3 sequences, 40% to 55% of which are singletons, and more than 7.5% rests with the top ten. With respect to this clonotype: What it binds is not known.

Study-level findings and limits: Also found in blood were most expanded thyroid clonotypes above 0.001.

Trimming removed 5 bases at V and 0 bases at J, with 17 bases between. This CDR3 region has 18 residues. From germline, CDR1 is SGHTA and CDR2 FQGTGA. The hyperthyroidism was newly diagnosed and had lasted under 2 months; the patients were aged 18 to 65. Clinical symptoms, serum thyroxine, TRAb, thyroid ultrasound and orbital computed tomography informed diagnoses. The source is a woman between 18 and 30 years old with Graves' hyperthyroidism. The chain uses TRBV7-3 and TRBJ2-6; maybe TRBD2 (7 bases). The sample was peripheral blood or thyroid tissue (not recorded which). The CDR3: CASSLAGAGDSGANVLTF. In DNA, the CDR3 is TGTGCCAGCAGCCTCGCGGGGGCGGGTGACTCTGGGGCCAACGTCCTGACTTTC.